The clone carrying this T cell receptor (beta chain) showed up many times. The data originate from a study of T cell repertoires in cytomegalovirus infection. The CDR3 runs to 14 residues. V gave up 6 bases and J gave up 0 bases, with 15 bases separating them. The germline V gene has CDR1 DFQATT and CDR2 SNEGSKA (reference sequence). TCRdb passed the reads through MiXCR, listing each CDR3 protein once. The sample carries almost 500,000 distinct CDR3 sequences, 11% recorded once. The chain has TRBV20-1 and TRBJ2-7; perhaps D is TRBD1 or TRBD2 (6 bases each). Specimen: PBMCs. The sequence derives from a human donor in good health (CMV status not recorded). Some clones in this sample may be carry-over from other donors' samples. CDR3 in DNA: TGCAGTGCGGAAGGGGGGCACAGCTCCTACGAGCAGTACTTC. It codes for CSAEGGHSSYEQYF.